The present TCR beta chain was sequenced within a study of blood T cell repertoires in COVID-19. As for the study in general: Sources were T cells, B-cell-depleted T cells, or PBMCs; the material itself was cDNA or gDNA.

In the original analysis: Nucleated cell number was recorded as an estimate derived from reference gene primer amplification. Sequencing used immunoSEQ multiplex PCR; TCRdb keeps in-frame clones, though not all of them. V, J and clone size derive from that table, while D and trimming were established from the DNA sequence. The profile shows 86,000 or so clones, about 89% of them singletons. This TCR was recovered from a man aged 45-65 years with active or convalescent COVID-19. Sequenced material: peripheral blood.

CDR3 amino acids: CASSVDGGGTTGELFF. DNA of the CDR3: TGTGCCAGCAGCGTAGACGGCGGGGGGACCACCGGGGAGCTGTTTTTT. V is TRBV9 and J is TRBJ2-2; 8 bases agree with TRBD2. Germline CDR1 reads SGDLS; CDR2 reads YYNGEE. The CDR3 contains 16 residues. Trimming at V came to 0 bases and at J to 4 bases, leaving 5 bases not matched to a gene.